This T cell receptor beta chain was retrieved from a study of T cells in Graves' hyperthyroidism and ophthalmopathy. Whole-study findings and limits: Most thyroid-expanded clonotypes above 0.001 were also found in blood.

The length of the CDR3 is 14 residues. Trimming removed 2 bases from V and 5 bases from J, with 14 bases in between. Per germline, CDR1 SGHRS and CDR2 YFSETQ. To note about this clonotype: Its cognate antigen is unknown.

Disease duration was under 3 months in the ophthalmopathy patients, who also had a Clinical Activity Score of at least 3 and a NOSPECS grade of at least 4. RNA transcripts were the template for amplifying TCR beta CDR3 regions. The study used the HTBI primer set for a first-round RT-PCR of the TCR CDR3. From the multiplex PCR reads, TCRdb called clonotypes with MiXCR, one entry per CDR3 protein. The top ten hold 17% of the sample, which has fewer than 700,000 distinct CDR3 sequences, over 15% seen once. The sequence came from a woman between 18 and 29 years old with Graves' ophthalmopathy. V and J are TRBV5-1 and TRBJ2-7; TRBD2 might be the D (6 bases). The sample taken for sequencing was blood. CDR3 amino acids: CASSFRGTWDEQYF. The CDR3 nucleotides read TGCGCCAGCAGCTTTCGAGGGACTTGGGACGAGCAGTACTTC.